This TCR beta chain originates from a study of blood T cell repertoires in COVID-19. About the research overall: Material from acute and convalescent COVID-19 was sourced from the United States, Italy and Spain.

Authors' data handling: Amplification with reference gene primers provided the estimates of nucleated cell counts. The repertoire was sequenced with immunoSEQ multiplex PCR; TCRdb's copy has only in-frame clones and lacks some. V, J and clone size are those of that table, while D and trimming were read from the DNA. Of under 85,000 clones in the sample, roughly 85% are singletons; the top ten hold roughly 2.9%. This CDR3 comprises 17 residues. Material for sequencing was peripheral blood. The origin of this receptor is a man aged 80 or over with acute or convalescent COVID-19. V and J are TRBV21-1 and TRBJ2-3; no DNA check was done on the table's D call, TRBD2. TRBV21-1 is marked as a pseudogene. CDR3 region: CASSKEFTAGVSGTQYF. The CDR3 DNA follows: TGTGCCAGCAGCAAAGAATTTACAGCGGGAGTTTCCGGTACGCAGTATTTT.